Listed below are T cell receptor beta chains from one sample, sequenced in a study of shared clonotypes between healthy human individuals. Only in-frame clones appear in the TCRdb table, and some are missing; sequencing was by immunoSEQ multiplex PCR. The sample includes some 1.4 million clones, roughly 96% seen only once; the top ten take roughly 1.2%. The sample consisted of naive CD4+ T cells sorted from blood. All receptors derive from a man aged 25-45 years in good health. The CDR3 runs from the conserved cysteine through the conserved F or W. The D gene is left open where the match is weak. Some rows have no size entry. The others give once, few or many, or a class for an expanded clone.

>TRBJ2-7|TRBV6-1|NA|NA
CASSPTLIGNYEQYF
TGTGCCAGCAGTCCTACACTGATAGGTAACTACGAGCAGTACTTC
>TRBJ2-7|TRBV2|once|NA
CASSEKPWVGEQYF
TGTGCCAGCAGTGAGAAGCCCTGGGTGGGGGAGCAGTACTTC
>TRBJ1-5|TRBV30|NA|NA
CAWSGEVNQPQHF
TGTGCCTGGAGTGGAGAGGTCAACCAGCCCCAGCATTTT
>TRBJ1-2|TRBV28|NA|NA
CASSAGPYGDYGYTF
TGTGCCAGCAGCGCCGGGCCCTACGGTGACTATGGCTACACCTTC
>TRBJ2-1|TRBV29-1|NA|NA
CSVEAGDNEQFF
TGCAGCGTTGAGGCAGGAGACAATGAGCAGTTCTTC
>TRBJ1-1|TRBV27|once|NA
CASKGKGATMNTEAFF
TGTGCCAGCAAGGGGAAAGGGGCAACCATGAACACTGAAGCTTTCTTT
>TRBJ1-1|TRBV7-2|NA|NA
CASSPVPGSLLSHTEAFF
TGTGCCAGCAGCCCCGTACCGGGATCCCTCTTGAGCCACACTGAAGCTTTCTTT
>TRBJ1-3|TRBV28|NA|TRBD1
CASGQGWTGNTIYF
TGTGCCAGTGGACAGGGGTGGACTGGAAACACCATATATTTT
>TRBJ2-1|TRBV11-2|NA|NA
CASSLEILGGNEQFF
TGTGCCAGCAGCTTAGAGATATTGGGGGGCAATGAGCAGTTCTTC
>TRBJ1-1|TRBV7-3|NA|NA
CASSLNPGASEAFF
TGTGCCAGCAGCTTAAACCCGGGGGCGTCTGAAGCTTTCTTT
>TRBJ1-4|TRBV7-6|NA|TRBD1
CASSPTGGTTNEKLFF
TGTGCCAGCAGTCCGACAGGGGGAACGACTAATGAAAAACTGTTTTTT
>TRBJ2-5|TRBV6-6|NA|NA
CASSASRETQYF
TGTGCCAGCAGTGCATCCAGGGAGACCCAGTACTTC
>TRBJ2-7|TRBV28|NA|NA
CASSLTVYEQYF
TGTGCCAGCAGCCTGACAGTCTACGAGCAGTACTTC
>TRBJ2-4|TRBV28|NA|NA
CASSPHILTPPSSQYF
TGTGCCAGCAGTCCCCACATACTCACCCCTCCCAGTTCTCAGTACTTC
>TRBJ2-7|TRBV2|NA|TRBD2
CASSERSGLAGLLSYEQYF
TGTGCCAGCAGTGAACGATCGGGACTAGCGGGTCTCCTCTCCTACGAGCAGTACTTC
>TRBJ2-7|TRBV4-1|NA|NA
CASSPRDLSYEQYF
TGCGCCAGCAGCCCTCGGGACCTCTCCTACGAGCAGTACTTC
>TRBJ1-1|TRBV9|NA|TRBD1
CASSSFRDRETEAFF
TGTGCCAGCAGCTCTTTCCGGGACAGGGAAACTGAAGCTTTCTTT
>TRBJ2-1|TRBV7-8|NA|NA
CASSGRLGNLDNEQFF
TGTGCCAGCAGCGGGAGGTTGGGCAATCTGGACAATGAGCAGTTCTTC
>TRBJ2-7|TRBV5-1|NA|NA
CASSLEGSGEQYF
TGCGCCAGCAGCTTGGAGGGGTCCGGCGAGCAGTACTTC
>TRBJ2-2|TRBV28|NA|NA
CASSIGWRSPSNTGELFF
TGTGCCAGCAGTATCGGATGGCGGAGCCCCTCCAACACCGGGGAGCTGTTTTTT
>TRBJ2-5|TRBV2|NA|NA
CASSEGPRETQYF
TGTGCCAGCAGTGAAGGTCCCCGAGAGACCCAGTACTTC
>TRBJ2-7|TRBV5-4|NA|TRBD2
CASSTGTSDSYEQYF
TGTGCCAGCAGCACCGGGACTAGTGACTCCTACGAGCAGTACTTC
>TRBJ2-3|TRBV9|NA|NA
CASSPTSYKTDTQYF
TGTGCCAGCAGCCCCACTAGCTACAAAACAGATACGCAGTATTTT
>TRBJ1-3|TRBV6-6|NA|NA
CASRNPTQTGNTIYF
TGTGCCAGCAGAAACCCGACACAGACTGGAAACACCATATATTTT
>TRBJ2-1|TRBV9|NA|NA
CASSPQQGNTRHEQFF
TGTGCCAGCAGCCCCCAACAGGGCAATACACGCCATGAGCAGTTCTTC
>TRBJ2-7|TRBV5-5|NA|TRBD2
CASSWGLAVTYEQYF
TGTGCCAGCAGCTGGGGACTAGCGGTAACCTACGAGCAGTACTTC
>TRBJ1-1|TRBV5-4|NA|NA
CASSLESTYNTEAFF
TGTGCCAGCAGCTTAGAAAGTACTTATAACACTGAAGCTTTCTTT
>TRBJ2-5|TRBV20-1|once|NA
CSANSIQTQYF
TGCAGTGCTAATTCAATCCAGACCCAGTACTTC
>TRBJ2-5|TRBV5-1|NA|TRBD2
CASSLTSGRQETQYF
TGCGCCAGCAGCTTGACTAGCGGGAGACAAGAGACCCAGTACTTC
>TRBJ2-3|TRBV19|NA|NA
CASRTGRGDTQYF
TGTGCCAGCCGAACCGGGAGAGGAGATACGCAGTATTTT
>TRBJ2-2|TRBV19|NA|TRBD1
CASSITSGGYTGELFF
TGTGCCAGTAGTATAACGTCAGGGGGCTATACCGGGGAGCTGTTTTTT